Each of the 31 T cell receptor beta chains below was sequenced from the same sample in a study of blood T cells in healthy people across ages. Next came a second PCR, run for about 7 to 12 cycles, which used a sample-barcoded 5' primer along with a J-beta primer mix. TCRdb itself ran the 5' RACE reads through MiXCR, one entry per CDR3 protein. Seen here are about 640,000 distinct CDR3 sequences, about 54% observed once, and the top ten hold over 30%. Sequencing used blood. The receptors here all came from a man in his fifties or sixties in good health.

This clonotype occurred a few times. The chain has TRBV27 and TRBJ1-4; D possibly corresponds to TRBD1 (6 bases). This CDR3 contains 15 residues. Trimming stripped 7 bases from V and 8 bases from J, with 20 bases between. Looked up from germline, CDR1 is MNHEY and CDR2 is SMNVEV (reference sequence). The CDR3 spells CASTNAGTRREKLFF. The CDR3 DNA reads TGTGCCAGCACCAACGCAGGGACACGGCGGGAAAAACTGTTTTTT.

The chain is built from TRBV7-2 and TRBJ2-2; D is unclear. V lost 2 bases to trimming and J lost 5 bases, with 9 bases between them. The CDR3 is 14 amino acids. Germline V gene data show CDR1 as SGHTA and CDR2 as FQGNSA. CDR3 residues: CASSLNLGTGELFF. The CDR3 DNA sequence: TGTGCCAGCAGCTTAAACTTGGGGACCGGGGAGCTGTTTTTT.

V and J are TRBV3-1 and TRBJ2-1, with TRBD1 identical over 8 bases. Germline-derived CDR1 and CDR2 are LGHDT and YNNKEL (reference sequence). CDR3 length: 13 residues. With 6 bases clipped from V and 9 bases from J, the junction kept 7 bases outside the gene matches. The CDR3, as DNA: TGTGCCAGCAGTCGACAGGGGCAGGGTGAGCAGTTCTTC. Translating gives CASSRQGQGEQFF.

This chain links TRBV6-5 with TRBJ2-1; TRBD1 matches 11 bases. The CDR3 contains 14 residues. J gave up 8 bases and V 6 bases, and 6 bases lay outside the gene matches. Germline CDR1 MNHEY, CDR2 SVGAGI. The CDR3 region is CASRTGTGGDEQFF. The CDR3 coding sequence is TGTGCCAGCAGAACCGGGACAGGGGGGGATGAGCAGTTCTTC.

The CDR3 loop reads CASSEPARPKYF. The CDR3 coding sequence is TGTGCCAGCAGTGAACCGGCCAGGCCTAAGTACTTC. The V and J genes are TRBV6-1 and TRBJ2-5; D remains unclear. With 2 bases removed from V and 12 bases from J, the gap between germline ends came to 13 bases. Per germline, CDR1 MNHNS and CDR2 SASEGT. The CDR3 has 12 residues.

This chain uses TRBV5-6 with TRBJ2-1; no reliable D call. Trimming cost V 0 bases and J 5 bases, with 6 bases left between them. The CDR3 is 13 amino acids. Per germline, CDR1 SGHDT and CDR2 YYEEEE. CDR3 protein: CASSLVANNEQFF. The DNA for the CDR3 is TGTGCCAGCAGCTTGGTGGCCAACAATGAGCAGTTCTTC.

This clonotype was observed a few times. The V gene is TRBV12-3 or TRBV12-4, the J gene TRBJ2-1; D remains unclear. The CDR3 runs 15 residues. V lost 3 bases to trimming and J lost 2 bases, with 11 bases between them. CDR3 nucleotide sequence: TGTGCCAGCAGTTTGCTACAGCCCCCCTACAATGAGCAGTTCTTC. It is translated as CASSLLQPPYNEQFF.

V gene TRBV9 combines with J gene TRBJ1-2, with TRBD1 as a possible D gene (5 bases). Trimming pared 4 bases from V and 2 bases from J, leaving 15 bases between. Germline loops: CDR1 SGDLS, CDR2 YYNGEE. The CDR3 is made up of 15 amino acids. The chain's CDR3 is CASSSPGLPNYGYTF. The CDR3 DNA reads as TGTGCCAGCAGCTCCCCGGGACTTCCAAACTATGGCTACACCTTC.

This clonotype appeared a few times. The chain carries TRBV6-2 or TRBV6-3 and TRBJ2-7, with a possible D match to TRBD1 (5 bases). The CDR3 covers 12 residues. The germline V and J ends were trimmed by 6 bases and 4 bases, with 10 bases remaining between them. Germline values: CDR1 MNHEY, CDR2 SVGEGT. The CDR3 loop reads CASRDDRYEQYF. DNA for the CDR3: TGTGCCAGCAGGGACGACAGATACGAGCAGTACTTC.

The CDR3 reads CASSSPGNPNTGELFF. CDR3 in DNA: TGCGCCAGCAGCTCCCCCGGGAACCCGAACACCGGGGAGCTGTTTTTT. This chain uses TRBV5-1 with TRBJ2-2, with TRBD2 as a possible D gene (5 bases). The CDR3 has 16 residues. Trimming stripped 3 bases from V and 0 bases from J, with 12 bases between. CDR1 is SGHRS, CDR2 YFSETQ, per germline.

The CDR3 is CASGRGLAGRDTQYF. As DNA, the CDR3 is TGTGCCAGCGGTCGGGGACTAGCGGGGAGAGATACGCAGTATTTT. V usage is TRBV5-8 and J usage is TRBJ2-3; 13 bases are shared with TRBD2. Germline lookup yields CDR1 SGHTS and CDR2 YDEGEE. Germline trimming cut 7 bases from V and 5 bases from J; bases unmatched to any gene: 7. This CDR3 comprises 15 residues.

The genes are TRBV20-1 and TRBJ2-1; D unclear. The CDR3 covers 14 residues. V was shortened by 5 bases and J by 12 bases, with 23 bases between the two germline ends. The V gene's germline CDR1 is DFQATT and CDR2 SNEGSKA (reference sequence). CDR3 protein: CSASQAPLVSGQFF. The CDR3 coding sequence is TGCAGTGCTTCCCAAGCCCCCCTAGTGAGTGGGCAGTTCTTC.

This clonotype was detected once. The rearrangement joins TRBV12-3 or TRBV12-4 to TRBJ2-3; D remains unclear. V lost 7 bases, J lost 4 bases, and 21 bases lay in between. There are 16 residues in the CDR3. DNA for the CDR3: TGTGCCAGCACCGTGGGTGGGCTCTCACTGTCAGATACGCAGTATTTT. Translated: CASTVGGLSLSDTQYF.

This chain uses TRBV15 with TRBJ2-3; D might be TRBD1 or TRBD2, each matching 5 bases. Trimming left V 0 bases short and J 3 bases short, with 10 bases between. In germline, CDR1 is LNHNV, CDR2 YYDKDF (reference sequence). The CDR3 contains 15 residues. The DNA for the CDR3 is TGTGCCACCAGCAGAGACCAGGGAGTTACAGATACGCAGTATTTT. This encodes CATSRDQGVTDTQYF.

The chain has TRBV27 and TRBJ2-1, with a possible D match to TRBD2 (6 bases). Per germline, CDR1 MNHEY and CDR2 SMNVEV (reference sequence). The CDR3 extends over 15 amino acids. V was cut by 6 bases and J by 8 bases, with 20 bases left in between. DNA for the CDR3: TGTGCCAGCAGCGAGACGGTCTCGCGGGGTGATGAGCAGTTCTTC. Its protein is CASSETVSRGDEQFF.

The J gene is TRBJ1-6, the V gene TRBV3-1; the D gene is possibly TRBD1 (6 bases). This CDR3 has 12 amino acids. V was trimmed by 3 bases and J by 13 bases, leaving 10 bases between them. From germline, CDR1 is LGHDT and CDR2 YNNKEL (reference sequence). CDR3 sequence (DNA): TGTGCCAGCAGCCACATACAGGGCCCCCTCCACTTT. This codes for CASSHIQGPLHF.

As DNA, the CDR3 is TGCGCCAGCAGTGACAGAGTAGGGTACAATGAGCAGTTCTTC. Translation: CASSDRVGYNEQFF. This sequence joins TRBV5-1 and TRBJ2-7, with a possible D match to TRBD1 (5 bases). The tail of the sequence fits TRBJ2-1 better, so the J call may be wrong. Germline lookup yields CDR1 SGHRS and CDR2 YFSETQ. The CDR3 has 14 amino acids.

The chain is built from TRBV24-1 and TRBJ2-2; D perhaps matches TRBD2 (6 bases). V was cut by 7 bases and J by 6 bases, with 11 bases left in between. This CDR3 is 13 amino acids long. Germline CDR1 and CDR2: KGHDR and SFDVKD. The CDR3 is CATRGTGAGELFF. In nucleotides, the CDR3 is TGTGCCACCAGGGGGACGGGGGCCGGGGAGCTGTTTTTT.

The genes are TRBV3-1 and TRBJ1-2; D remains ambiguous. V was shortened by 0 bases and J by 0 bases, with 11 bases between the two germline ends. This CDR3 has 16 residues. The germline gives CDR1 LGHDT, CDR2 YNNKEL (reference sequence). CDR3 bases: TGTGCCAGCAGCCAAGATTACCAGGCAGCTAACTATGGCTACACCTTC. Amino acids: CASSQDYQAANYGYTF.

This chain links TRBV5-1 with TRBJ2-1; D is undetermined. The closer fit of TRBJ2-7 to the DNA end suggests the J call may be wrong. This CDR3 spans 15 amino acids. CDR1 and CDR2 from the germline V gene are SGHRS and YFSETQ. Here the CDR3 reads CASSLVPQSYNEQYF. CDR3 nucleotide sequence: TGCGCCAGCAGCTTGGTTCCCCAATCCTACAATGAGCAGTACTTC.

The gene calls are TRBV28 and TRBJ1-1; D is ambiguous. The CDR3 extends over 10 amino acids. Per germline, CDR1 MDHEN and CDR2 SYDVKM. Trimming removed 7 bases from V and 8 bases from J, with 8 bases in between. CDR3 DNA sequence: TGTGCCAGCATGGGCCGGGAAGCTTTCTTT. Its translation: CASMGREAFF. Full variable domain (rest looked up from reference TRBV28 and TRBJ1-1): DVKVTQSSRYLVKRTGEKVFLECVQDMDHENMFWYRQDPGLGLRLIYFSYDVKMKEKGDIPEGYSVSREKKERFSLILESASTNQTSMYLCASMGREAFFGQGTRLTVV.

The chain links TRBV7-8 to TRBJ1-1; 11 bases are a match to TRBD1. This CDR3 region has 17 residues. The germline CDR1 and CDR2 sequences are SGHVS and FQNEAQ. Trimming at V came to 3 bases and at J to 5 bases, leaving 11 bases not matched to a gene. DNA of the CDR3: TGTGCCAGCAGCTTGGATTGGCCCGGGACAGGGGGGACTGAAGCTTTCTTT. This codes for CASSLDWPGTGGTEAFF.

This clonotype was counted only a few times. V usage is TRBV6-6 and J usage is TRBJ1-2, with a possible D match to TRBD1 (6 bases). The V gene's germline CDR1 is MNHNY and CDR2 SVGAGI (reference sequence). V shed 6 bases and J shed 4 bases, with 15 bases lying between them. The CDR3 has 14 amino acids. The DNA for the CDR3 is TGTGCCAGCAGCCCCATGGACAGCCCCTATGGCTACACCTTC. This gives the protein CASSPMDSPYGYTF.

V and J are TRBV10-3 and TRBJ2-5; 9 nucleotides agree with TRBD2. Per the germline V gene, CDR1 is ENHRY and CDR2 is SYGVKD. The CDR3 is made up of 15 amino acids. Trimming removed 4 bases from V and 1 base from J; junction bases left unmatched: 4. Here the CDR3 reads CAISGGLAPQETQYF. The CDR3 DNA reads TGTGCCATCAGTGGGGGACTAGCCCCCCAAGAGACCCAGTACTTC.

Worth noting for this clonotype: At one boundary the junction diverges from the germline segment, which might be a read error. V usage is TRBV7-2 and J usage is TRBJ2-7; 9 bases align to TRBD2. The germline V gene encodes CDR1 SGHTA and CDR2 FQGNSA. This CDR3 has 15 residues. The CDR3 is CASSLGSGGHYAQYF. As DNA, the CDR3 is TGTGCCAGCAGCTTAGGTAGCGGGGGCCACTACGCGCAGTACTTC.

This clonotype was seen a single time. The rearrangement joins TRBV20-1 to TRBJ1-1, with no clear D. V gave up 3 bases and J gave up 1 base, with 9 bases separating them. The CDR3 runs to 13 residues. The V gene's germline CDR1 is DFQATT and CDR2 SNEGSKA (reference sequence). CDR3 loop: CSASPDQNTEAFF. For the CDR3, the DNA is TGCAGTGCTAGCCCCGACCAGAACACTGAAGCTTTCTTT.

This chain joins TRBV12-3 or TRBV12-4 and TRBJ2-1; no definite D call. The CDR3 extends over 13 amino acids. V was cut by 7 bases and J by 3 bases, with 10 bases left in between. The CDR3 spells CASTVGNYNEQFF. The CDR3, as DNA: TGTGCCAGCACTGTAGGTAACTACAATGAGCAGTTCTTC.

This clonotype has just a few counts. The genes are TRBV4-1 and TRBJ2-2; D is ambiguous. CDR1 and CDR2 from the germline V gene are MGHRA and YSYEKL. The V end was cut by 0 bases, the J end by 6 bases, with 8 bases between. CDR3 size: 14 residues. The DNA for the CDR3 is TGCGCCAGCAGCCAAGATACTAACCCCGGGGAGCTGTTTTTT. Translated: CASSQDTNPGELFF.

With respect to this clonotype: Compared with germline, one end of the junction differs, possibly owing to a read error. The gene calls are TRBV20-1 and TRBJ2-5; 9 bases agree with TRBD2. CDR1 and CDR2 from the germline V gene are DFQATT and SNEGSKA (reference sequence). CDR3 length: 14 amino acids. For the CDR3, the DNA is TGCAGTGCTAGACAGCTAGCGGGGTGGGAGACCCGGTACTTC. This gives the protein CSARQLAGWETRYF.

This clonotype was seen a few times. The chain carries TRBV7-9 and TRBJ1-2; 8 positions match TRBD1. The germline gives CDR1 SEHNR, CDR2 FQNEAQ (reference sequence). CDR3 length: 14 amino acids. The J segment lost 3 bases and the V segment lost 10 bases, leaving 10 bases of the junction unmatched. The CDR3 spells CAITQGASDYGYTF. The CDR3 DNA is TGTGCCATTACCCAGGGGGCGTCGGACTATGGCTACACCTTC. Variable domain in full (rest from reference TRBV7-9 and TRBJ1-2): DTGVSQNPRHKITKRGQNVTFRCDPISEHNRLYWYRQTLGQGPEFLTYFQNEAQLEKSRLLSDRFSAERPKGSFSTLEIQRTEQGDSAMYLCAITQGASDYGYTFGSGTRLTVV.

This clonotype appeared a few times. In DNA, the CDR3 is TGCGCCAGCAGCCCGCTGATGATGGGCCAAGAGACCCAGTACTTC. Translated: CASSPLMMGQETQYF. V and J are TRBV5-1 and TRBJ2-5, with D unclear. Trimming took 4 bases from V and 1 from J, leaving 14 bases between them. The CDR3 is made up of 15 amino acids. The germline V gene encodes CDR1 SGHRS and CDR2 YFSETQ.